These 31 T cell receptor beta chains share one sample of origin, sequenced in a study of CXCR3-negative and CXCR3-positive naive CD8 T cells. Antigen specificity for these receptors is unknown. Each TRB cDNA library was prepared by 5' RACE (with UMI labels). No DNA is given; TCRdb re-called the 5' RACE reads and lists each CDR3 protein once. This table lists over 95,000 distinct CDR3 sequences. Study outcomes and limitations: Relative to CXCR3-negative naive cells, CXCR3-positive naive cells had more hydrophobic TRB CDR3s.

The sequenced sample was naive CXCR3+ CD8+ T cells from blood. Subset denoted: CD45RO-CCR7+CD27+CD95- naive CD8+ T cells expressing CXCR3 (TNR3+). These receptors were obtained from a human donor in good health. Some clones in this sample may be carry-over from other donors' samples.

This chain joins TRBV5-6 and TRBJ1-1. Germline assignment: CDR1 SGHDT and CDR2 YYEEEE. This CDR3 has 14 amino acids. CDR3 region: CASSFGWANTEAFF.

V is TRBV9 and J is TRBJ2-1; absent DNA, TCRdb's TRBD1 call cannot be checked. Germline CDR1 reads SGDLS; CDR2 reads YYNGEE. The CDR3 spans 15 residues. The CDR3 loop reads CASSVGSGTYNEQFF. Full variable domain (outside the CDR3, taken from reference TRBV9 and TRBJ2-1): DSGVTQTPKHLITATGQRVTLRCSPRSGDLSVYWYQQSLDQGLQFLIQYYNGEERAKGNILERFSAQQFPDLHSELNLSSLELGDSALYFCASSVGSGTYNEQFFGPGTRLTVL.

This chain connects TRBV12-3 or TRBV12-4 to TRBJ2-3. This CDR3 comprises 13 residues. The CDR3 protein is CASFGSSTDTQYF.

The rearrangement uses TRBV20-1 and TRBJ2-7; TCRdb indicates TRBD2, and absent DNA this call remains unverified. Germline V lookup: CDR1 DFQATT, CDR2 SNEGSKA (reference sequence). The CDR3 totals 16 residues. CDR3 region: CSARGSGIGWGYEQYF.

The rearrangement links TRBV29-1 to TRBJ1-2. Germline CDR1 is SQVTM and CDR2 is ANQGSEA. CDR3 size: 13 residues. CDR3 sequence reads: CSVVDRLNYGYTF.

The chain employs TRBV18 and TRBJ2-1. The CDR3 length is 11 residues. Germline assignment: CDR1 KGHSH and CDR2 LQKENI. CDR3 protein: CASSPNHEQFF.

The J gene is TRBJ2-5, the V gene TRBV7-9; TCRdb selects TRBD2, and the lack of DNA leaves this call unchecked. CDR3 length equals 16 residues. CDR1 SEHNR and CDR2 FQNEAQ come from the germline V gene (reference sequence). Here the CDR3 reads CASSHGTSGGQETQYF.

This chain connects TRBV29-1 to TRBJ2-3; the D call of TRBD1 rests on TCRdb alone, since no DNA is present to check it. Germline lookup yields CDR1 SQVTM and CDR2 ANQGSEA. This CDR3 is built from 14 residues. CDR3: CSVDTDSSTDTQYF.

This rearrangement joins TRBV28 to TRBJ2-7; TCRdb gives TRBD1 as the D gene, but with no DNA this cannot be confirmed. CDR3 size: 15 residues. Germline assignment: CDR1 MDHEN and CDR2 SYDVKM. CDR3: CASSFRGAQSYEQYF.

The gene calls are TRBV13 and TRBJ2-7. Germline-derived CDR1 and CDR2 are PRHDT and FYEKMQ (reference sequence). CDR3 length: 14 amino acids. CDR3 loop: CASSFSGRTYEQYF.

This sequence joins TRBV9 and TRBJ1-2; the D call of TRBD1 rests on TCRdb alone, since no DNA is present to check it. In germline, CDR1 is SGDLS, CDR2 YYNGEE. There are 16 residues in the CDR3. CDR3: CASSATGTGGSGGYTF. Filled out from reference TRBV9 and TRBJ1-2, the complete variable domain reads DSGVTQTPKHLITATGQRVTLRCSPRSGDLSVYWYQQSLDQGLQFLIQYYNGEERAKGNILERFSAQQFPDLHSELNLSSLELGDSALYFCASSATGTGGSGGYTFGSGTRLTVV.

J is TRBJ2-7 and V is TRBV12-3 or TRBV12-4. The CDR3 contains 14 residues. CDR3 sequence: CASSFQDSYYEQYF.

This chain joins TRBV28 and TRBJ1-1; lacking DNA, the TRBD1 call made by TCRdb goes unchecked. Germline values: CDR1 MDHEN, CDR2 SYDVKM. The CDR3 spans 13 residues. This CDR3 is CASKRGLNTEAFF.

The V gene is TRBV4-3, the J gene TRBJ1-2; TCRdb's D call, TRBD1, is unchecked because there is no DNA. The CDR3 extends over 15 amino acids. From germline, CDR1 is LGHNA and CDR2 YSLEER. The CDR3 region is CASSSWRTGTYGYTF.

The gene calls are TRBV7-9 and TRBJ2-7; lacking DNA, the TRBD1 call made by TCRdb goes unchecked. The CDR3 covers 16 residues. Per germline, CDR1 SEHNR and CDR2 FQNEAQ (reference sequence). The chain's CDR3 is CASSLSITPSSYEQYF. Full variable domain (remainder filled in from reference TRBV7-9 and TRBJ2-7): DTGVSQNPRHKITKRGQNVTFRCDPISEHNRLYWYRQTLGQGPEFLTYFQNEAQLEKSRLLSDRFSAERPKGSFSTLEIQRTEQGDSAMYLCASSLSITPSSYEQYFGPGTRLTVT.

J is TRBJ2-1 and V is TRBV20-1; TCRdb's D gene call, TRBD2, goes unchecked for lack of DNA. CDR3 length equals 15 residues. Germline V CDR1 and CDR2: DFQATT, SNEGSKA (reference sequence). The CDR3 loop reads CSARDGLAGDDEQFF.

The V gene is TRBV6-6, the J gene TRBJ2-3; the TCRdb D gene call, TRBD1, has no DNA to confirm it. Germline V gene lookup returns CDR1 MNHNY and CDR2 SVGAGI (reference sequence). The CDR3 runs 17 residues. CDR3 protein: CASSYLGLDRESDTQYF.

The chain couples TRBV10-3 to TRBJ2-1; TCRdb selects TRBD1, and the lack of DNA leaves this call unchecked. The CDR3 length is 15 residues. Germline lookup yields CDR1 ENHRY and CDR2 SYGVKD. The CDR3 sequence: CAISEVAGAYNEQFF.

CDR3 in amino acids: CASSWSGPGTKFTGELFF. The V call is TRBV7-2, the J call TRBJ2-2; there is no DNA to check the TCRdb D call of TRBD2. Per germline, CDR1 SGHTA and CDR2 FQGNSA. The CDR3 runs 18 residues.

The chain is built from TRBV27 and TRBJ1-1. Germline values: CDR1 MNHEY, CDR2 SMNVEV (reference sequence). The CDR3 contains 14 residues. Here the CDR3 reads CASSSGLRNTEAFF.

The gene calls are TRBV4-2 and TRBJ2-3. Germline CDR1 and CDR2: LGHNA and YNFKEQ. The CDR3 is 15 residues long. This CDR3 is CASSQDSAYTDTQYF.

The V gene is TRBV6-5, the J gene TRBJ1-1; the D call from TCRdb, TRBD1, cannot be confirmed without DNA. CDR1 is MNHEY, CDR2 SVGAGI, per germline. This CDR3 region has 14 residues. The CDR3 sequence is CASSYSLGTTEAFF.

The chain links TRBV7-8 to TRBJ1-1; TCRdb indicates TRBD1, and absent DNA this call remains unverified. The CDR3 extends over 16 amino acids. Germline V gene sequence: CDR1 SGHVS, CDR2 FQNEAQ. CDR3 protein: CASSPPGGGTNTEAFF. Using reference TRBV7-8 and TRBJ1-1 for the parts outside the CDR3, the full variable domain is GAGVSQSPRYKVAKRGQDVALRCDPISGHVSLFWYQQALGQGPEFLTYFQNEAQLDKSGLPSDRFFAERPEGSVSTLKIQRTQQEDSAVYLCASSPPGGGTNTEAFFGQGTRLTVV.

V is TRBV12-3 or TRBV12-4 and J is TRBJ1-5; TCRdb names TRBD1, which stays unverified in the absence of DNA. The CDR3 is 12 amino acids. The chain's CDR3 is CASSPGYQPQHF.

V gene TRBV5-1 combines with J gene TRBJ1-1; TCRdb's assignment of TRBD1 cannot be checked, as there is no DNA. There are 16 residues in the CDR3. Germline CDR1 SGHRS, CDR2 YFSETQ. CDR3 loop: CASSLGGGQGNTEAFF.

The J gene is TRBJ2-3, the V gene TRBV9; the D call of TRBD1 rests on TCRdb alone, since no DNA is present to check it. Germline V CDR1 and CDR2: SGDLS, YYNGEE. This CDR3 comprises 17 residues. This CDR3 reads CASRSQHPGLATDTQYF.

The rearrangement joins TRBV7-9 to TRBJ2-3; as DNA is missing, the TRBD2 call by TCRdb cannot be tested. Germline CDR1 SEHNR, CDR2 FQNEAQ (reference sequence). This CDR3 is 19 amino acids long. CDR3: CASSDHTSGRADSADTQYF.

The gene calls are TRBV6-1 and TRBJ2-1; TCRdb designates TRBD2, a call that cannot be tested without DNA. Germline CDR1 is MNHNS and CDR2 is SASEGT. This CDR3 is built from 18 residues. CDR3 in amino acids: CASSEEPPTSLSYNEQFF.

The rearrangement uses TRBV2 and TRBJ2-5; the D call of TRBD1 rests on TCRdb alone, since no DNA is present to check it. The germline gives CDR1 SNHLY, CDR2 FYNNEI. This CDR3 has 16 residues. This chain's CDR3 is CASTPVQGMPWETQYF.

The genes are TRBV28 and TRBJ2-4. This CDR3 has 13 residues. CDR1 is MDHEN and CDR2 is SYDVKM in the germline V gene. CDR3 amino acids: CASSLKAKNIQYF. The complete variable domain, with remaining parts taken from reference TRBV28 and TRBJ2-4, reads DVKVTQSSRYLVKRTGEKVFLECVQDMDHENMFWYRQDPGLGLRLIYFSYDVKMKEKGDIPEGYSVSREKKERFSLILESASTNQTSMYLCASSLKAKNIQYFGAGTRLSVL.

CDR3: CASRKTGGDEQFF. V is TRBV7-3 and J is TRBJ2-1; absent DNA, TCRdb's TRBD1 call cannot be checked. Looked up from germline, CDR1 is SGHTA and CDR2 is FQGTGA. The CDR3 has 13 amino acids.